This T cell receptor beta chain is drawn from a study of T cells after yellow fever vaccination (dated by TCRdb to between 2018 and 2020). Broadly, across the study: The SMART-Seq v4 Ultra Low Input RNA kit was used to prepare libraries from fractions with low cell numbers. To track T-cell clones before and after primary and booster YFV17D yellow fever vaccination, bulk TCR alpha and beta repertoires were sequenced longitudinally. Two healthy male donors, one aged 18 to 29 and one aged 30 to 40 years, made up the cohort. Blood was drawn at multiple timepoints before and after primary and secondary immunization, with bulk PBMC replicates and cell subsets isolated. The research as a whole found: FACS-sorted repertoires could contain abundant contaminating clonotypes from the bulk population, so computational filtering was required. Most clones expanded after primary vaccination were re-detected after the booster (96% of CD4 and approximately 85% of CD8), suggesting broad memory maintenance. Compared with the primary T-cell response, the secondary T-cell response was faster but weaker, reaching its peak on day 5 rather than on day 15. A small share of clonotypes occurred in both CD4 and CD8 compartments, likely arising from convergent recombination. The study included only a couple of donors, which limits how far the findings can be generalized.

Taken with the paper, the label for treatment or condition translates to: live attenuated yellow fever vaccine strain. A standard Ficoll-Paque protocol was used to isolate PBMCs from peripheral blood. CD4 and CD8 T-cell fractions were isolated with Dynabeads CD4 and CD8 positive selection kits. TriZol was used to extract RNA from bulk PBMCs, from CD4 and CD8 fractions, and from dextramer-positive and dextramer-negative fractions. The CDR3 goes from the cysteine to the phenylalanine over 15 residues. Just the 45-base CDR3 DNA is kept, in frame starting at base 1. At the junction V is shortened by 5 bases and J by 5 bases; bases outside the gene matches: 6. Based on the germline V gene (reference sequence), the CDR1 and CDR2 sequences are SEHNR and FQNEAQ. The sample was run on an Illumina NovaSeq 6000. Synthesis of TCR cDNA relied on 5'RACE template switching, a step that introduced a universal primer site along with unique molecular identifiers. Priming of cDNA synthesis was performed from both the TCR alpha and TCR beta constant segments. Libraries were amplified in two PCR steps, with sample barcodes and sequencing adapters added in the second step. Libraries were sequenced on Illumina HiSeq 2500 (2x100 bp) or NovaSeq (2x150 bp). For the original study's pipeline: Reads were demultiplexed and collapsed into UMI consensus sequences with MIGEC, and V(D)J alignment was performed with MiXCR. Clonotypes responding to the vaccine were identified with edgeR on replicate PBMC samples, with the criteria of FDR below 0.01 and a log2 fold change above 5 up to day 15. Each bulk clonotype was labeled CD4 or CD8 based on which sequenced repertoire, CD4 or CD8, contained the clonotype at higher abundance. TCRdb cleaned the public reads at Q25 with fastp, built clones with MiXCR and kept in-frame beta chains. Merged by CDR3 protein, the rows form single entries marked with the most common genes and DNA. TCRdb's processing, not the authors', yielded these V and J calls. The sample records about 340,000 distinct CDR3 sequences, under 15% of which are singletons. 3% to 4% of the sample is in the top ten clones.

This clonotype was found once. This receptor's antigen is unknown. No much larger clonotype is one base removed from it; base qualities were not supplied. A lone read is weak support. The chain joins TRBV7-9 to TRBJ2-7, and 13 bases in between align with TRBD2. Sequencing used CD4+ T cells sorted from PBMCs, obtained 15 days after the yellow fever booster vaccination. This clonotype originated in a young man who received the YFV17D yellow fever vaccine. The CDR3 corresponds to CASSRTSGGADEQYF. The DNA sequence is TGTGCCAGCAGCAGAACTAGCGGGGGGGCTGACGAGCAGTACTTC.